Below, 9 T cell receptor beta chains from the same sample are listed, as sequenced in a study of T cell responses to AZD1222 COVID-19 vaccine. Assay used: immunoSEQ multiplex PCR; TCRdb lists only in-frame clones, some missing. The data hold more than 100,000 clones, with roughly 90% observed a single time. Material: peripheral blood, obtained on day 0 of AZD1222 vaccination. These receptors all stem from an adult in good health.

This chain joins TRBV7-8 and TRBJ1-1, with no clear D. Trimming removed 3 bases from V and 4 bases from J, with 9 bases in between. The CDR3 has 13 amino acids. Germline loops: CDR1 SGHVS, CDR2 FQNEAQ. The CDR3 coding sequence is TGTGCCAGCAGCTTCCGAGTCGGCACTGAAGCTTTCTTT. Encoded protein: CASSFRVGTEAFF. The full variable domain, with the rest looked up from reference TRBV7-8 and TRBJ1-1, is GAGVSQSPRYKVAKRGQDVALRCDPISGHVSLFWYQQALGQGPEFLTYFQNEAQLDKSGLPSDRFFAERPEGSVSTLKIQRTQQEDSAVYLCASSFRVGTEAFFGQGTRLTVV.

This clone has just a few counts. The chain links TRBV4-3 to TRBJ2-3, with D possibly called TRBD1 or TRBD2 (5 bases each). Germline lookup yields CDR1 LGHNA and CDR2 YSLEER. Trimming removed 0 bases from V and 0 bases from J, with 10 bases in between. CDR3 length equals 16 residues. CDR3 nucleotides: TGCGCCAGCAGCCAAGATATGGGACGGAGCACAGATACGCAGTATTTT. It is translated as CASSQDMGRSTDTQYF.

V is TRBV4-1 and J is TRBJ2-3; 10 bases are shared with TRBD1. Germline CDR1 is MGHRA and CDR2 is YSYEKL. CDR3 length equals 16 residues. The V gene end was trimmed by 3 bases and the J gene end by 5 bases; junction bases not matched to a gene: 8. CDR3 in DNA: TGCGCCAGCAGCCACCCCCCGGACAGGGGGTTAGATACGCAGTATTTT. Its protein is CASSHPPDRGLDTQYF.

The CDR3 nucleotides are TGTGCCATCAGTGAATTTTCCGGGAGGACTGAAGCTTTCTTT. Its translation is CAISEFSGRTEAFF. The chain uses TRBV10-3 and TRBJ1-1; D is unclear. The V gene lost 3 bases and the J gene lost 5 bases, with 13 bases spanning the gap. This CDR3 contains 14 residues. The germline V gene has CDR1 ENHRY and CDR2 SYGVKD.

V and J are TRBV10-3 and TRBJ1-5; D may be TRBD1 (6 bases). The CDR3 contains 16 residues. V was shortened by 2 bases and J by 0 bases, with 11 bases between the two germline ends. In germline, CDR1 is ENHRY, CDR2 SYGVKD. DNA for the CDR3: TGTGCCATCAGTGAGGAAGGGGGTCTTAGCAATCAGCCCCAGCATTTT. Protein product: CAISEEGGLSNQPQHF.

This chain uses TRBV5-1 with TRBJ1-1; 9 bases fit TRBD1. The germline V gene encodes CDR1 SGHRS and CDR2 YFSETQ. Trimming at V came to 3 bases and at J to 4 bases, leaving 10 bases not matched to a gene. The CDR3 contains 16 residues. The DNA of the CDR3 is TGCGCCAGCAGCTCGGGACAGGGAGGAAAGAGCACTGAAGCTTTCTTT. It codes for CASSSGQGGKSTEAFF.

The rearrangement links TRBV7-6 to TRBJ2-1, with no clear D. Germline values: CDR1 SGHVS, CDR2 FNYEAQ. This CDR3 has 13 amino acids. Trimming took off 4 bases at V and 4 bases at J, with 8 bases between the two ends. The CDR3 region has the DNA TGTGCCAGCAGCTCCCCCAATTACAATGAGCAGTTCTTC. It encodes CASSSPNYNEQFF.

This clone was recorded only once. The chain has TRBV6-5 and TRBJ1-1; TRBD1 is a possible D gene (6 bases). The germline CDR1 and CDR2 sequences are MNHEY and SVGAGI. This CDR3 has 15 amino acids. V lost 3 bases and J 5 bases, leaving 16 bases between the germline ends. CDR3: CASSYGSGDRTEAFF. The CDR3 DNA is TGTGCCAGCAGTTATGGTTCAGGGGATAGGACTGAAGCTTTCTTT.

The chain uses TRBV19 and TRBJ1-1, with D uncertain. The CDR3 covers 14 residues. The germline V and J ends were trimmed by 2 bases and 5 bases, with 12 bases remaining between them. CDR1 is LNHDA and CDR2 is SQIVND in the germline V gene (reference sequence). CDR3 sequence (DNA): TGTGCCAGTAGTATAAGTCCCAGGCTAACTGAAGCTTTCTTT. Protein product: CASSISPRLTEAFF.